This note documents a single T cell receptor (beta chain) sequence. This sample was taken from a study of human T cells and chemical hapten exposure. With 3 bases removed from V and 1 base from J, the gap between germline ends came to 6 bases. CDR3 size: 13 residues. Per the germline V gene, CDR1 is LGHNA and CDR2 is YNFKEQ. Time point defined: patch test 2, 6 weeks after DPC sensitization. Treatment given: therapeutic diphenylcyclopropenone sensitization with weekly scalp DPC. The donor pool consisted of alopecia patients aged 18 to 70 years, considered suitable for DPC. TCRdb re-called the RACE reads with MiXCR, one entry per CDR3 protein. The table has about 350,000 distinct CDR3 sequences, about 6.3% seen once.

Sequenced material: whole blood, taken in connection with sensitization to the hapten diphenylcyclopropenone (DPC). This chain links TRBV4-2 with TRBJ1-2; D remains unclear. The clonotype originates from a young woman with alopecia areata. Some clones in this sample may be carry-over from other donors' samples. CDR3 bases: TGTGCCAGCAGCCAGGAGATTAACTATGGCTACACCTTC. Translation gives CASSQEINYGYTF.